This TCR beta chain came from a study of cytomegalovirus exposure and HLA in healthy donors. Whole-study context: The 110 or so validation repertoires used a platform that matched the one used for the 600 to 750 first-cohort repertoires, as a later analysis reported. General study findings and limits: The study listed 164 cytomegalovirus-associated TCR beta chains. A later analysis found first-cohort TCR clusters tended to co-occur in the 90 to 150 validation repertoires.

Libraries were prepared by immunoSEQ multiplex PCR; TCRdb keeps only in-frame clonotypes and omits some of them. The sample gives some 120,000 clones, about 96% of which show up once; around 1.7% is in the top ten. The donors were members of the validation cohort comprising over a hundred subjects, separate from the roughly 650-subject first cohort. Points on this clone: Antigen: not known.

The CDR3 runs to 14 residues. Trimming took 2 bases from V and 5 from J, leaving 12 bases between them. CDR1 is MNHEY and CDR2 is SVGAGI in the germline V gene. The TCR was taken from a young man in good health and CMV-seronegative. The chain links TRBV6-5 to TRBJ1-2; D unclear. The sequenced sample was PBMCs. The CDR3 bases are TGTGCCAGCAGTTACGGTCGGGGAAGGTATGGCTACACCTTC. Translation gives CASSYGRGRYGYTF.